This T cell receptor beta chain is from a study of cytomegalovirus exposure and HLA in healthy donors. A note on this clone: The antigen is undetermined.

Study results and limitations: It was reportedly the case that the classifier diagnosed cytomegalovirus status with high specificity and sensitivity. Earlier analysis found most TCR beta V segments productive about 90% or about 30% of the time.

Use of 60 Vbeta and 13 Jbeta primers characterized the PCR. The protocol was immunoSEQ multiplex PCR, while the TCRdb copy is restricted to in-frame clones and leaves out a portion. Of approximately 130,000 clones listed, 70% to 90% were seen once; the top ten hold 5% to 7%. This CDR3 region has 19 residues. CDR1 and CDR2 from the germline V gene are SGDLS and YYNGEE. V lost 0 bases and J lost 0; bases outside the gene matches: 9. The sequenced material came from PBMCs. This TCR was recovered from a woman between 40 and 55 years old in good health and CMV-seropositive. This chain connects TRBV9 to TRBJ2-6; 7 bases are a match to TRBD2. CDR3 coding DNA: TGTGCCAGCAGCGTAGCGGGGGGTGGCCTCCTCTCTGGGGCCAACGTCCTGACTTTC. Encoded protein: CASSVAGGGLLSGANVLTF.